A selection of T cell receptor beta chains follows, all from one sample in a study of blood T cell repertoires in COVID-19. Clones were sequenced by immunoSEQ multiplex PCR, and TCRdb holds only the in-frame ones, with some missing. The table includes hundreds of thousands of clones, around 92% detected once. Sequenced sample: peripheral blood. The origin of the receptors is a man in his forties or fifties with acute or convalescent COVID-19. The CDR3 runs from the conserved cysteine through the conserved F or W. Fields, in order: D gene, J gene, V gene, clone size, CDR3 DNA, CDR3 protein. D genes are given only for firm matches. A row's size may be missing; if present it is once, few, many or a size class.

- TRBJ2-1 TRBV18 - TGTGCCAGCTCACCACCGTCGTCGCGGGCCTACAATGAGCAGTTCTTC CASSPPSSRAYNEQFF
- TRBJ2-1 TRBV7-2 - TGTGCCAGCAGCACCACCGGGACTTCCTACAATGAGCAGTTCTTC CASSTTGTSYNEQFF
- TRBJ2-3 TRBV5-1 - TGCGCCAGTTACGGAGGGATCGGGTTTCTAACAGATACGCAGTATTTT CASYGGIGFLTDTQYF
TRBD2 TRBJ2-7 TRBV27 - TGTGCCAGCAGCCCAGGACTAGCGGGAATCTACGAGCAGTACTTC CASSPGLAGIYEQYF
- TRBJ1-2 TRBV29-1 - TGCAGCGTTGCGATGAGTCAAGCTAACTATGGCTACACCTTC CSVAMSQANYGYTF
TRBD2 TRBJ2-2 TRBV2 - TGTGCCAGCAGTTTCATGACTAGCGGGAGGGCCGTGAACACCGGGGAGCTGTTTTTT CASSFMTSGRAVNTGELFF
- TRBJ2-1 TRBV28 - TGTGCCAGCAGTTTAGAGGGTAGAGGTGAGCAGTTCTTC CASSLEGRGEQFF
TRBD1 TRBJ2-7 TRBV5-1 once TGCGCCAGCAGCTTAGGGGGCATAGGTTACGAGCAGTACTTC CASSLGGIGYEQYF
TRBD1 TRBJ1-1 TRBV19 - TGTGCCAGCAACCCGGGACAGGGGGTTTCAGAAGCTTTCTTT CASNPGQGVSEAFF
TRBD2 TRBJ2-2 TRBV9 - TGTGCCAGCAGCGTAGCTCTTGGGACTAGCGGGGACACCGGGGAGCTGTTTTTT CASSVALGTSGDTGELFF
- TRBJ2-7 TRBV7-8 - TGTGCCAGCAGCTTAGATACTTTTCTCTACGAGCAGTACTTC CASSLDTFLYEQYF
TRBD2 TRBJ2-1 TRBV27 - TGTGCCAGCAGTCCACCCCCCGGGCGGGGGGGAAACAATGAGCAGTTCTTC CASSPPPGRGGNNEQFF
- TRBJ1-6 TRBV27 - TGTGCCAGCAGTTTGGCGGCTGTCGATAGAGATTCACCCCTCCACTTT CASSLAAVDRDSPLHF
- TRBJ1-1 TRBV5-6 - TGTGCCAGCAGCTTTGACACGGCTGAAGCTTTCTTT CASSFDTAEAFF
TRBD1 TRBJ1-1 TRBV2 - TGTGCCAGCGGAGACAGGGGGCGAGCTTTCTTT CASGDRGRAFF
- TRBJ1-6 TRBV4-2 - TGTGCCAGCAGCCAATTATCAGGCCGCGAACAGTCACCCCTCCACTTT CASSQLSGREQSPLHF
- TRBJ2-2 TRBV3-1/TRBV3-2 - TGTGCCAGCAGTCAGGACTTGAACACCGGGGAGCTGTTTTTT CASSQDLNTGELFF
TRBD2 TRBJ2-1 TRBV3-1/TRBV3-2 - TGTGCCAGCAGCGGACTAGCGGGGGCCTACAATGAGCAGTTCTTC CASSGLAGAYNEQFF
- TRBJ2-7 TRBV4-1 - TGCGCCAGCAGCCAATTCCAGGGTCAGGACGAGCAGTACTTC CASSQFQGQDEQYF
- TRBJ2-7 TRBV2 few TGTGCCAGCAGTGAAGCCAGGGCCGGGTACTACGAGCAGTACTTC CASSEARAGYYEQYF
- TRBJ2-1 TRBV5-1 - TGCGCCAGCAGCTTGGTCGTGGGGAGAGACAATGAGCAGTTCTTC CASSLVVGRDNEQFF
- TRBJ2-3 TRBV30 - TGTGCCTGCCCCGCCCCTAGCTTGACCACAGATACGCAGTATTTT CACPAPSLTTDTQYF
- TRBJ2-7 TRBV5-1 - TGCGCCAGCAGCCTGAGCGGACAGTTAACCTACGAGCAGTACTTC CASSLSGQLTYEQYF
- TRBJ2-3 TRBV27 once TGTGCCAGCAGTCTCAGAGTTGTCGATCAGGGGACAGATACGCAGTATTTT CASSLRVVDQGTDTQYF
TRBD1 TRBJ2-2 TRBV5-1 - TGCGCCAGCAGCTTGGGACAGGGGGCTCTCGGGGAGCTGTTTTTT CASSLGQGALGELFF
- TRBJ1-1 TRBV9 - TGTGCCAGCAGCGTAAATCCCCAGGGGTACACTGAAGCTTTCTTT CASSVNPQGYTEAFF
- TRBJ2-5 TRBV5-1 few TGCGCCAGCAGCCCCGTGGGGGCTGAAGAGACCCAGTACTTC CASSPVGAEETQYF
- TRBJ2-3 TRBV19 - TGTGCCAGTAAGACCCAGACAAGCACAGATACGCAGTATTTT CASKTQTSTDTQYF
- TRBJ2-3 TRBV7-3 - TGTGCCAGCAGCCTCGGGTCTGCCCCAGATACGCAGTATTTT CASSLGSAPDTQYF
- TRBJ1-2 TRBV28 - TGTGCCAGCAGCCGGATGGGGGGAGCCTATGGCTACACCTTC CASSRMGGAYGYTF
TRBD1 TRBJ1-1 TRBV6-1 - TGTGCCAGCAGTGAAGTGGACAGGGTGGCCACTGAAGCTTTCTTT CASSEVDRVATEAFF
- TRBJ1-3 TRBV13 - TGTGCCAGCAGCTTGATAGGGGGGAGGGATGGAAACACCATATATTTT CASSLIGGRDGNTIYF
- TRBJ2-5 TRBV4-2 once TGTGCCAGCAGCCAAGAGACGGGGATGAATCAAGAGACCCAGTACTTC CASSQETGMNQETQYF
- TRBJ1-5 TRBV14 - TGTGCCAGCAGCCTAGGACAGCTTCAGCCCCAGCATTTT CASSLGQLQPQHF
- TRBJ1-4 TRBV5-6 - TGTGCCAGCAGCTTGGCCTCCACGACAGCGTATAATGAAAAACTGTTTTTT CASSLASTTAYNEKLFF
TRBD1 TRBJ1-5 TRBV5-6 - TGTGCCAGCAGTAGGGACAGGGGTGATCAGCCCCAGCATTTT CASSRDRGDQPQHF
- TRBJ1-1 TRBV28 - TGTGCCAGCAGTCCCCTACTCCTTCCAAGACAGGAGACGAACACTGAAGCTTTCTTT CASSPLLLPRQETNTEAFF
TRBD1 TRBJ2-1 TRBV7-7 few TGTGCTAGCAGCTTAGTCGCGACCAGGGGGTCTGCTGAGCAGTTCTTC CASSLVATRGSAEQFF
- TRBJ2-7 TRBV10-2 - TGCGCCAGCAGTGAGTCCCCCGCCTACGAGCAGTACTTC CASSESPAYEQYF
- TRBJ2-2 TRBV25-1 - TGTGCCAGCAGTGACAGGGGAGACACCGGGGAGCTGTTTTTT CASSDRGDTGELFF
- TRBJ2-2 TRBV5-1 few TGCGCCAGCAGTTCATCCGGGGGGCTCGCCGGGGAGCTGTTTTTT CASSSSGGLAGELFF
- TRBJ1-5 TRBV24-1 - TGTGCCACCAGCAGGGCTAGCAATCAGCCCCAGCATTTT CATSRASNQPQHF
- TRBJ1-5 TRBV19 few TGTGCCAGTAGGACACAGGGAATAGGCAATCAGCCCCAGCATTTT CASRTQGIGNQPQHF
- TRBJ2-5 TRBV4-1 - TGCGCCAGCAGCCACCCAGGGCTTGGAGAGACCCAGTACTTC CASSHPGLGETQYF
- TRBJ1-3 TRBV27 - TGTGGCGGAGGGGATTCTGGAAACACCATATATTTT CGGGDSGNTIYF
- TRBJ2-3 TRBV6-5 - TGTGCCTCGCGCGTGGAGGAGGACACAGATACGCAGTATTTT CASRVEEDTDTQYF
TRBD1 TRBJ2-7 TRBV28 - TGTGCCAGCAGTTCCAGGGGGTACGAGCAGTACTTC CASSSRGYEQYF
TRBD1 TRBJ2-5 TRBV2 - TGTGCCAGCAGTGAAGGAAGGGGGCGTGTTGAGACCCAGTACTTC CASSEGRGRVETQYF
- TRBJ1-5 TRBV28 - TGTGCCAGCAGTCTTGGGAGGGTCGGGCCCCAGCATTTT CASSLGRVGPQHF
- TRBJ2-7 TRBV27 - TGTGCCAGCAGTTCGCGAACTACCGCCTACGAGCAGTACTTC CASSSRTTAYEQYF
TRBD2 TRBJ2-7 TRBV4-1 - TGCGCCAGCAGCCAAGAGTGGGGAGGGCCCTACGAGCAGTACTTC CASSQEWGGPYEQYF
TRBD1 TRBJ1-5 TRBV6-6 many TGTGCCAGCAGAATACAGGGGGGACAGCCCCAGCATTTT CASRIQGGQPQHF
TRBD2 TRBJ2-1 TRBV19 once TGTGCCAGTAGCTCCATAGCGGGAGGTTCCGATGAGCAGTTCTTC CASSSIAGGSDEQFF